These T cell receptor beta chains were read from a single sample in a study of T-cell memory formation after mild COVID-19. TCRdb analysed the 5' RACE reads with MiXCR anew, one entry per CDR3 protein. The profile covers a few hundred thousand distinct CDR3 sequences, with about 17% appearing a single time and around a fifth taken by the ten largest. Sequences were obtained from PBMCs or a T cell subset sorted from them (not recorded which). These receptors were obtained from a man aged 18 to 29 who had mild COVID-19 (a few samples of this study predate the infection). Cell type and time point are not known. Each CDR3 is given with its conserved first and last residue. The D gene is left open where the match is weak. Size values are once, few and many counts, or a class for expanded clones, and some rows have none.

cdr3_aa cdr3_nt v_call clone_size d_call j_call
CASSSPQGGNVLTF TGTGCCAGCAGTTCCCCTCAGGGGGGCAACGTCCTGACTTTC TRBV28 - - TRBJ2-6
CASSTGQGTSPLHF TGCGCCAGCAGCACGGGACAGGGAACTTCACCCCTCCACTTT TRBV5-1 - TRBD1 TRBJ1-6
CASGPTTANYGYTF TGCGCCAGCGGCCCCACGACGGCAAACTATGGCTACACCTTC TRBV5-1 - - TRBJ1-2
CASGPGQSSNSPLHF TGTGCCAGCGGCCCGGGACAAAGCTCCAATTCACCCCTCCACTTT TRBV7-9 - - TRBJ1-6
CASSARTGREAFF TGTGCCAGCAGCGCCCGGACGGGCCGGGAAGCTTTCTTT TRBV9 once - TRBJ1-1
CAWSGGSGLYNEQFF TGTGCCTGGAGTGGGGGGAGCGGGCTCTACAATGAGCAGTTCTTC TRBV30 few - TRBJ2-1
CASSSQPGQGFYEQYF TGTGCCAGCAGCTCACAGCCGGGACAGGGGTTCTACGAGCAGTACTTC TRBV5-5 - TRBD1 TRBJ2-7
CASSAVGTDTQYF TGTGCCAGCAGTGCAGTGGGCACAGATACGCAGTATTTT TRBV6-1 - - TRBJ2-3
CASSQFGTGVDNSPLHF TGTGCCAGCAGCCAATTCGGGACAGGGGTGGATAATTCACCCCTCCACTTT TRBV3-1 - TRBD1 TRBJ1-6
CASGTGNTEAFF TGTGCTAGTGGTACAGGAAACACTGAAGCTTTCTTT TRBV12-5 few - TRBJ1-1
CATSRERGFYQPQHF TGTGCCACCAGCAGAGAAAGGGGATTCTACCAGCCCCAGCATTTT TRBV15 - - TRBJ1-5
CASTSHHREQETQYF TGTGCCAGCACTTCTCACCACCGGGAACAAGAGACCCAGTACTTC TRBV6-2/TRBV6-3 - - TRBJ2-5
CASSQDEGSGVETYEQYF TGCGCCAGCAGCCAAGATGAAGGGAGCGGGGTGGAAACCTACGAGCAGTACTTC TRBV4-1 - TRBD2 TRBJ2-7
CASSLMAENTGELFF TGCGCCAGCAGCTTGATGGCGGAGAACACCGGGGAGCTGTTTTTT TRBV5-1 few - TRBJ2-2
CASSPSLSNSYTF TGTGCCAGCAGCCCGAGCCTCTCCAATAGCTACACCTTC TRBV12-3/TRBV12-4 - - TRBJ1-2
CASSESLGTDGYTF TGTGCCAGCAGTGAATCCCTGGGGACGGATGGCTACACCTTC TRBV2 - - TRBJ1-2
CASSSLQGGWYEQYF TGTGCCAGCAGTTCCCTCCAGGGGGGGTGGTACGAGCAGTACTTC TRBV27 - - TRBJ2-7
CASSLDGGGTEAFF TGTGCCAGCAGCTTAGATGGGGGAGGCACTGAAGCTTTCTTT TRBV7-9 few - TRBJ1-1
CASSEVPLNTEAFF TGTGCCAGCAGTGAAGTCCCGCTGAACACTGAAGCTTTCTTT TRBV6-1 - - TRBJ1-1
CASSLGGLGGTQYF TGTGCCAGCAGTTTGGGAGGACTCGGGGGAACCCAGTACTTC TRBV6-5 - - TRBJ2-5
CASSLRADEKLFF TGTGCCAGCAGCTTAAGGGCGGATGAAAAACTGTTTTTT TRBV11-2 - - TRBJ1-4
CAIRPEIQYF TGTGCCATCCGGCCTGAGATTCAGTACTTC TRBV7-9 few - TRBJ2-4
CASSPTRRGGTDTQYF TGTGCCAGCTCACCCACTAGGCGGGGGGGCACAGATACGCAGTATTTT TRBV18 - TRBD2 TRBJ2-3
CASSPRQVGTNTEAFF TGTGCCAGCAGCCCCCGACAGGTGGGGACGAACACTGAAGCTTTCTTT TRBV7-3 many - TRBJ1-1
CASSFWGSNTGELFF TGTGCCAGCAGTTTTTGGGGGTCGAACACCGGGGAGCTGTTTTTT TRBV12-3/TRBV12-4 - - TRBJ2-2
CASSLLGVRMNTEAFF TGTGCCAGTAGTCTTCTCGGGGTCAGGATGAACACTGAAGCTTTCTTT TRBV19 - - TRBJ1-1
CASSPAGGYNSPLHF TGTGCCAGCAGCCCCGCAGGGGGATATAATTCACCCCTCCACTTT TRBV5-6 few TRBD1 TRBJ1-6
CASSYSGLIQPQHF TGTGCCAGCAGTTATTCAGGGTTGATCCAGCCCCAGCATTTT TRBV12-3/TRBV12-4 - - TRBJ1-5
CASSPGEWDQYF TGTGCCAGCTCACCGGGCGAGTGGGACCAGTACTTC TRBV18 few - TRBJ2-5
CASSPRPGGTYEQYF TGTGCCAGCAGCCCACGTCCTGGCGGAACCTACGAGCAGTACTTC TRBV4-2 - - TRBJ2-7
CASSPPDRAYEQYF TGTGCCAGCAGCCCCCCGGACAGAGCCTACGAGCAGTACTTC TRBV11-2 - - TRBJ2-7
CASSQDGSANYGYTF TGCGCCAGCAGCCAAGATGGGTCAGCTAACTATGGCTACACCTTC TRBV4-3 few - TRBJ1-2
CAISTQTNANTGELFF TGTGCCATCAGCACACAGACAAACGCGAACACCGGGGAGCTGTTTTTT TRBV10-3 few - TRBJ2-2
CASSPDMNQPQHF TGCGCCAGCAGCCCGGACATGAATCAGCCCCAGCATTTT TRBV5-1 few - TRBJ1-5
CASSLSRTYTDTQYF TGTGCCAGCAGTTTGAGCCGGACATACACAGATACGCAGTATTTT TRBV6-2/TRBV6-3 many - TRBJ2-3
CASSPDAPGRITF TGTGCCAGCAGTCCCGACGCTCCAGGGCGGATCACCTTC TRBV7-2 - - TRBJ1-2
CASSLASGIKSGLFF TGCGCCAGCAGCTTGGCTTCCGGGATTAAAAGCGGACTGTTTTTT TRBV5-1 - - TRBJ1-4
CASSQDSGTGGYEQYF TGCGCCAGCAGCCAAGATTCGGGGACAGGGGGCTACGAGCAGTACTTC TRBV4-1 - TRBD1 TRBJ2-7
CASSLGGAGNTEAFF TGTGCCAGCAGCTTAGGCGGGGCCGGGAACACTGAAGCTTTCTTT TRBV7-9 - - TRBJ1-1